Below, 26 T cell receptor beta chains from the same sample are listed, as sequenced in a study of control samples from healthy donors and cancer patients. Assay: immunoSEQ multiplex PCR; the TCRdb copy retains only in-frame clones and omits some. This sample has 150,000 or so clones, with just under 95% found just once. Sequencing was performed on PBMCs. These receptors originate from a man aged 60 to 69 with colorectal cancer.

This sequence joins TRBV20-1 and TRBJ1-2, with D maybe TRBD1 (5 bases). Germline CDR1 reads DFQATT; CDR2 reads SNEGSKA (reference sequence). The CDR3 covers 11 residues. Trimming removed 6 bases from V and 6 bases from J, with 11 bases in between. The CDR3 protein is CSAFRVNGYTF. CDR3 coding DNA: TGCAGTGCATTCAGGGTTAATGGCTACACCTTC.

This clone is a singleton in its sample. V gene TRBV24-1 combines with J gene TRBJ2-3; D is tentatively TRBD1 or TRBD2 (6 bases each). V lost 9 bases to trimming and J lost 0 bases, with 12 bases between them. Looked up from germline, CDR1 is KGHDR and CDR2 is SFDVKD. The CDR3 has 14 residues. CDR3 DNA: TGTGCCACCGCCACGGGGGCTAGCACAGATACGCAGTATTTT. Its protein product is CATATGASTDTQYF.

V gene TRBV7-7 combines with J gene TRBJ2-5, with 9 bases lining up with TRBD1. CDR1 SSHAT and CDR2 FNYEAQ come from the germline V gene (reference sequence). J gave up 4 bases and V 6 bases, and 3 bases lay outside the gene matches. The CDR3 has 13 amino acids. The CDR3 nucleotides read TGTGCCAGCAGGGGACAGGGTGGAGAGACCCAGTACTTC. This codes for CASRGQGGETQYF.

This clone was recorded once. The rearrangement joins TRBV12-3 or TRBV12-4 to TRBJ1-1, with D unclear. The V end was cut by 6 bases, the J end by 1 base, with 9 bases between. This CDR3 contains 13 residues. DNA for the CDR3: TGTGCCAGCAGCGGGTGGGGGAACACTGAAGCTTTCTTT. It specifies CASSGWGNTEAFF.

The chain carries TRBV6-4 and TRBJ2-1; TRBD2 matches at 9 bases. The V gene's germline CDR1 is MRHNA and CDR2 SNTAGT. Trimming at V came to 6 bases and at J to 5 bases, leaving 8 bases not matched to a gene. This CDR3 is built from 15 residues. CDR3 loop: CASRNNSGGHNEQFF. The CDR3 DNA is TGTGCCAGCAGGAACAATAGCGGGGGACACAATGAGCAGTTCTTC.

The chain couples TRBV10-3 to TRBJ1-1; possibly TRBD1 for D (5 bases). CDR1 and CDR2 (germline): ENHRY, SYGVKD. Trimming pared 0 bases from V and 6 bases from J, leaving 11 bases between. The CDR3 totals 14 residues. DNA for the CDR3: TGTGCCATCAGTGAGTCGACAGATCGAGCTGAAGCTTTCTTT. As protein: CAISESTDRAEAFF.

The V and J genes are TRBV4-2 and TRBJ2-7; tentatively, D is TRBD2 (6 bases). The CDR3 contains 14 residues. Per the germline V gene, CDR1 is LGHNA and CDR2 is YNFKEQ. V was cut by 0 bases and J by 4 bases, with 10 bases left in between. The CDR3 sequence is CASSQEAGRYEQYF. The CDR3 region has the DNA TGTGCCAGCAGCCAAGAGGCGGGGCGGTACGAGCAGTACTTC.

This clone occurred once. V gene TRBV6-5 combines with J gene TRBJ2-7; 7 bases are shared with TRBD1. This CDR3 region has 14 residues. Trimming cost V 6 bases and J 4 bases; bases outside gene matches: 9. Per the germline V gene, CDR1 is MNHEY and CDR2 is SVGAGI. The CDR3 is CASRETGRVYEQYF. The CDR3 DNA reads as TGTGCCAGCAGGGAGACAGGGCGGGTTTACGAGCAGTACTTC.

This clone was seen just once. CDR3 sequence (DNA): TGCAGCGTTGGGTTTATTGGTGGCTACACCTTC. It encodes CSVGFIGGYTF. The chain recombines TRBV29-1 with TRBJ1-2, with D unresolved. The CDR3 length is 11 residues. V lost 4 bases and J 7 bases, leaving 10 bases between the germline ends. Germline assignment: CDR1 SQVTM and CDR2 ANQGSEA.

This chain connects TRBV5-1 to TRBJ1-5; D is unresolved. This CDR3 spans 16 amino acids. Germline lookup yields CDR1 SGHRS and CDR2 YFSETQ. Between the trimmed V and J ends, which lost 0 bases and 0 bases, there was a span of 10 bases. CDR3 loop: CASSLAGPHSNQPQHF. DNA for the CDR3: TGCGCCAGCAGCTTGGCCGGTCCTCATAGCAATCAGCCCCAGCATTTT. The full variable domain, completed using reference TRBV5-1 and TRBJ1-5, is KAGVTQTPRYLIKTRGQQVTLSCSPISGHRSVSWYQQTPGQGLQFLFEYFSETQRNKGNFPGRFSGRQFSNSRSEMNVSTLELGDSALYLCASSLAGPHSNQPQHFGDGTRLSIL.

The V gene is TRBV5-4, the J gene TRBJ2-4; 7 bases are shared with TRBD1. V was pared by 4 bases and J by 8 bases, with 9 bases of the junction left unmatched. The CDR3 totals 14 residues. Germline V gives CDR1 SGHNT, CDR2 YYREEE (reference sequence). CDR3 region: CASSQQGSGHIQYF. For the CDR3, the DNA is TGTGCCAGCAGCCAACAGGGGTCGGGTCACATTCAGTACTTC.

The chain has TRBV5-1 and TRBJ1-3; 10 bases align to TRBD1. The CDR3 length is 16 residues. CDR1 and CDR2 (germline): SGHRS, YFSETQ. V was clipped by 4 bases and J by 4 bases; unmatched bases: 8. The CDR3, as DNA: TGCGCCAGCAGCAAAACGACAGGGGGCGCCGGAAACACCATATATTTT. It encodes CASSKTTGGAGNTIYF. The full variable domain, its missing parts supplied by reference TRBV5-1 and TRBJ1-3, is KAGVTQTPRYLIKTRGQQVTLSCSPISGHRSVSWYQQTPGQGLQFLFEYFSETQRNKGNFPGRFSGRQFSNSRSEMNVSTLELGDSALYLCASSKTTGGAGNTIYFGEGSWLTVV.

The CDR3 reads CASSLGRTLTNEKLFF. In DNA form, the CDR3 reads TGTGCCAGCAGCTTGGGGCGGACACTGACTAATGAAAAACTGTTTTTT. The gene calls are TRBV5-5 and TRBJ1-4; weak D call: TRBD1 (5 bases). The CDR3 is 16 residues long. CDR1 and CDR2 from the germline V gene are SGHKS and YYEKEE (reference sequence). Trimming pared 0 bases from V and 2 bases from J, leaving 11 bases between. Complete variable domain (other parts from reference TRBV5-5 and TRBJ1-4): DAGVTQSPTHLIKTRGQQVTLRCSPISGHKSVSWYQQVLGQGPQFIFQYYEKEERGRGNFPDRFSARQFPNYSSELNVNALLLGDSALYLCASSLGRTLTNEKLFFGSGTQLSVL.

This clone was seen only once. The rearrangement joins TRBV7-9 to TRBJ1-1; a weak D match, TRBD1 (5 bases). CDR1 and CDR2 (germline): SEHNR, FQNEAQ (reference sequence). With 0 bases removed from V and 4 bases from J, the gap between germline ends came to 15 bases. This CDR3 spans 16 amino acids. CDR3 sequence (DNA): TGTGCCAGCAGCTTAGCCGGAGCCGGGGGTGGCACTGAAGCTTTCTTT. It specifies CASSLAGAGGGTEAFF.

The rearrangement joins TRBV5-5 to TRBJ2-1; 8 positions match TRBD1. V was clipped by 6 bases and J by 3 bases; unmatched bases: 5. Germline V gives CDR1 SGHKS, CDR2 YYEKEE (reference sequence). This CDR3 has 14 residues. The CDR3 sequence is CASTAGQDYNEQFF. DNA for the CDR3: TGTGCCAGCACCGCGGGACAGGACTACAATGAGCAGTTCTTC.

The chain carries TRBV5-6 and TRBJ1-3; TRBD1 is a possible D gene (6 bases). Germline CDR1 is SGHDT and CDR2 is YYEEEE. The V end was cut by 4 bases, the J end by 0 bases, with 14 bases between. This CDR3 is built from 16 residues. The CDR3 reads CASSRTAQSSGNTIYF. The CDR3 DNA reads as TGTGCCAGCAGCCGGACAGCCCAAAGCTCTGGAAACACCATATATTTT.

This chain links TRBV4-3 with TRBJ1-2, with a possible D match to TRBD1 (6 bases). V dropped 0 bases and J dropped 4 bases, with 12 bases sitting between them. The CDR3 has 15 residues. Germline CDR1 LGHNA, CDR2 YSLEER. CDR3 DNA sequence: TGCGCCAGCAGCCAAGATGTACAGGGCGCCTATGGCTACACCTTC. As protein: CASSQDVQGAYGYTF.

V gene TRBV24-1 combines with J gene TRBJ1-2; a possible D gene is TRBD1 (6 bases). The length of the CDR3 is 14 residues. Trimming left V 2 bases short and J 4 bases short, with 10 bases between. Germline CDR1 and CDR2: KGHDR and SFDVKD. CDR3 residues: CATSDSGTSYGYTF. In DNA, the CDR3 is TGTGCCACCAGTGATTCAGGGACAAGCTATGGCTACACCTTC.

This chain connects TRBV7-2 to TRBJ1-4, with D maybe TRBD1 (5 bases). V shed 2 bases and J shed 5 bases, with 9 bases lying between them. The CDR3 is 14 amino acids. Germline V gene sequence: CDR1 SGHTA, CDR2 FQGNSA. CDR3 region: CASSLYGTNEKLFF. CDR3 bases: TGTGCCAGCAGCTTATACGGGACGAATGAAAAACTGTTTTTT.

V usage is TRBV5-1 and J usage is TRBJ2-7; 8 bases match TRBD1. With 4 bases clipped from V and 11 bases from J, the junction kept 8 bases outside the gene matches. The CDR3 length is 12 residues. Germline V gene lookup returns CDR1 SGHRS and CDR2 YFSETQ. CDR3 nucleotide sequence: TGCGCCAGCAGCCAAGGGACAGGTTTGGAGTACTTC. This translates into CASSQGTGLEYF.

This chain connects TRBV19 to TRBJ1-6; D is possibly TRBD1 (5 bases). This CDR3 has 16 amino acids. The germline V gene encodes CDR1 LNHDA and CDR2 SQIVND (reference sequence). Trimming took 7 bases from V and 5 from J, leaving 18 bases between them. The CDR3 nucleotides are TGTGCCAGTAAACGGCGCCAGGGTGGAGATAATTCACCCCTCCACTTT. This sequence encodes CASKRRQGGDNSPLHF.

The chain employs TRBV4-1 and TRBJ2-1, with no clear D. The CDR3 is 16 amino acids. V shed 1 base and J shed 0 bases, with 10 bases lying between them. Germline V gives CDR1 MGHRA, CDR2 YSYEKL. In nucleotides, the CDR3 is TGCGCCAGCAGCCAAGCTTCCCTGAGCTCCTACAATGAGCAGTTCTTC. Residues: CASSQASLSSYNEQFF.

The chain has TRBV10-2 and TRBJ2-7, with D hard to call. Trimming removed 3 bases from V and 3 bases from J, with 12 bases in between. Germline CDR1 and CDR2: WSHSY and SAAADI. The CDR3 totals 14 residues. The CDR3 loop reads CASSDPQFGYEQYF. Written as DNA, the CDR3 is TGCGCCAGCAGTGACCCCCAGTTCGGCTACGAGCAGTACTTC.

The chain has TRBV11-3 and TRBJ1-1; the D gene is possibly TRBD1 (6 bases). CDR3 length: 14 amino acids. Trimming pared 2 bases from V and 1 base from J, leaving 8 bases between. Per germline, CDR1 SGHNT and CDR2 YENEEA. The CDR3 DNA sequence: TGTGCCAGCAGCTTAACAGGGAGGAACACTGAAGCTTTCTTT. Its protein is CASSLTGRNTEAFF. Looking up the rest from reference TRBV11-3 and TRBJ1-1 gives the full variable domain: EAGVVQSPRYKIIEKKQPVAFWCNPISGHNTLYWYLQNLGQGPELLIRYENEEAVDDSQLPKDRFSAERLKGVDSTLKIQPAELGDSAVYLCASSLTGRNTEAFFGQGTRLTVV.

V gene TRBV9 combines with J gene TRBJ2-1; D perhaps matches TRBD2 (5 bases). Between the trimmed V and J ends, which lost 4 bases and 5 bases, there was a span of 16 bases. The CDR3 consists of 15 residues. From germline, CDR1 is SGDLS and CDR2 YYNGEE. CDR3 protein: CASSPTRKIDNEQFF. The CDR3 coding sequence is TGTGCCAGCAGCCCCACTAGGAAGATAGACAATGAGCAGTTCTTC.

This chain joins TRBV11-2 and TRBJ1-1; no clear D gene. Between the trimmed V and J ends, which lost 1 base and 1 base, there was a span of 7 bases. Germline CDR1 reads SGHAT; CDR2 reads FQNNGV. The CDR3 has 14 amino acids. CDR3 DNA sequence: TGTGCCAGCAGCTTAGTTCACGGGAACACTGAAGCTTTCTTT. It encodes CASSLVHGNTEAFF.